The clone carrying this T cell receptor beta chain was observed many times. Time point meaning: newly diagnosed GD, antithyroid drugs for less than 3 months. PBMC RNA was the source of the TCR library. Patients of an endocrinology department in Xi'an, China, were included. This entry comes from a study of regulatory T cells in long-lasting Graves disease. The ends were cut back, 5 bases at V and 1 base at J, with 11 bases in the middle. The CDR3 consists of 14 residues. Germline CDR1 is SNHLY and CDR2 is FYNNEI. With iRepertoire HTBI primers and Arm-PCR of CDR3 regions, TCR beta libraries were built. TCRdb processed the multiplex PCR reads anew with MiXCR; each CDR3 protein has one entry. The sample lists over 300,000 distinct CDR3 sequences; 15% were seen once.

The gene calls are TRBV2 and TRBJ2-5, with D unclear. Sequenced here: peripheral blood mononuclear cells (PBMCs), sampled at new diagnosis, from a patient treated with antithyroid drugs. This sequence originates from a female donor with Graves disease. In DNA form, the CDR3 reads TGTGCCAGCAGTCCCGAAACCCTCCAAGAGACCCAGTACTTC. It yields the protein CASSPETLQETQYF.